This T cell receptor beta chain was captured by sequencing in a study of shared T cell receptors in the human thymus. Some clones are missing from TCRdb's copy, which holds only in-frame ones; the method was immunoSEQ multiplex PCR. This sample has about 710,000 clones, with more than 75% found just once. This same sample was also taken into another study, of human thymus T cells. That investigation notes: Corrective heart surgery yielded resections, and these provided the thymus tissue. Related research reported highly overlapping thymic repertoires among unrelated individuals.

The sample consisted of thymocytes. The sequence came from a boy in the first two years of life with a congenital heart defect.

The CDR3: CATDPAYGQNTDTQYF. CDR3 in DNA: TGTGCAACAGATCCCGCATATGGCCAGAACACAGATACGCAGTATTTT. V gene TRBV10-3 combines with J gene TRBJ2-3; no definite D call. Germline CDR1 reads ENHRY; CDR2 reads SYGVKD. This CDR3 has 16 residues.